Following are 7 T cell receptor beta chains from one sample sequenced in a study of blood T cell repertoires in COVID-19 (dated by TCRdb to 2018 to 2020). Library preparation used the immunoSEQ multiplex PCR assay. TCRdb limited this immuneACCESS table to in-frame rearrangements with V and J called. A share of clones is missing; checked studies link under half to unresolved V genes, and the rest is unexplained. This sample holds under 300,000 clones; just under 90% were observed only once. The ten largest clones capture less than 2% of the sample. The specimen sequenced was PBMCs or T cells enriched from blood (not recorded which). The receptors originated from a woman in her sixties or seventies who had recovered from COVID-19.

The rearrangement uses TRBV9 and TRBJ1-4; D is undetermined. CDR1 SGDLS and CDR2 YYNGEE come from the germline V gene. V was trimmed by 0 bases and J by 8 bases, leaving 11 bases between them. The CDR3 runs 14 residues. This CDR3 reads CASSVGRGGEKLFF. Written as DNA, the CDR3 is TGTGCCAGCAGCGTAGGTAGAGGTGGAGAAAAACTGTTTTTT.

This chain uses TRBV24-1 with TRBJ2-6, with D tentatively TRBD1 (5 bases). This CDR3 spans 17 amino acids. Per the germline V gene, CDR1 is KGHDR and CDR2 is SFDVKD. Deletions cut 0 bases from V and 3 bases from J, with 11 bases between. For the CDR3, the DNA is TGTGCCACCAGTGATTTGAGAGCAGGGAATGGGGCCAACGTCCTGACTTTC. Its protein is CATSDLRAGNGANVLTF.

This clone was seen a few times. This chain links TRBV28 with TRBJ2-6; tentative D call: TRBD1 (6 bases). The CDR3 is 18 amino acids. The germline gives CDR1 MDHEN, CDR2 SYDVKM. The ends were cut back, 3 bases at V and 3 bases at J, with 18 bases in the middle. In DNA, the CDR3 is TGTGCCAGCAGTTTTGTCGGCAGGGGCATTGGTGGGGCCAACGTCCTGACTTTC. It translates to CASSFVGRGIGGANVLTF.

The gene calls are TRBV5-4 and TRBJ2-2; TRBD1 matches at 7 bases. Per the germline V gene, CDR1 is SGHNT and CDR2 is YYREEE (reference sequence). V shed 6 bases, J shed 8 bases, and the junction held 7 bases outside the gene matches. This CDR3 spans 13 amino acids. Written as DNA, the CDR3 is TGTGCCAGCATGGGGCCGACAGGGGGGGAGCTGTTTTTT. Encoded protein: CASMGPTGGELFF.

With regard to this clone: Additional DNA sequences in this sample encode the identical CDR3. V usage is TRBV28 and J usage is TRBJ2-2; possible D gene TRBD1, 6 bases. The CDR3 runs 16 residues. V was cut by 6 bases and J by 6 bases, with 20 bases left in between. Germline V lookup: CDR1 MDHEN, CDR2 SYDVKM. CDR3 DNA sequence: TGTGCCAGCAGGACAAGGGAACAGGGAAGCGCCGGGGAGCTGTTTTTT. Translating it yields CASRTREQGSAGELFF.

The chain joins TRBV11-1 to TRBJ2-1; tentatively, D is TRBD2 (5 bases). Trimming shortened V by 5 bases and J by 5 bases, and 13 bases separated the two germline ends. The CDR3 covers 14 residues. Per the germline V gene, CDR1 is SGHAT and CDR2 is FQDESV (reference sequence). CDR3 amino acids: CASSRTELNNEQFF. DNA of the CDR3: TGTGCCAGCAGCCGGACTGAACTGAACAATGAGCAGTTCTTC.

This clone was detected once. The chain joins TRBV4-1 to TRBJ2-1, with D possibly TRBD1 on 6 matching bases. The CDR3 is made up of 13 amino acids. Germline V gives CDR1 MGHRA, CDR2 YSYEKL. The V gene lost 4 bases and the J gene lost 10 bases, with 14 bases spanning the gap. CDR3 protein: CASSLDTGKEQFF. Here the CDR3 DNA reads TGCGCCAGCAGCCTAGACACAGGGAAGGAGCAGTTCTTC.